This T cell receptor beta chain was profiled in a study of PD-1 blockade in classical Hodgkin lymphoma. Study findings and constraints: Complete responders had baseline diversity similar to newly diagnosed patients. Newly diagnosed patients were reported to start with lower TCR diversity than healthy donors.

Libraries were prepared by immunoSEQ multiplex PCR; TCRdb keeps only in-frame clonotypes and omits some of them. The sample includes under 130,000 clones, approximately 89% of them seen just once. On this clone itself: What it binds is unknown.

Time point given: cycle 4 day 1 (C4D1), after 6 weeks of nivolumab. Every patient was affected by relapse after autologous stem cell transplantation, while exposure to brentuximab vedotin was not uniform. CDR1 and CDR2 from the germline V gene are SEHNR and FQNEAQ (reference sequence). The germline V and J ends were trimmed by 6 bases and 3 bases, with 11 bases remaining between them. CDR3 length: 14 amino acids. Sequenced here: peripheral blood mononuclear cells (PBMCs), sampled before the fourth cycle of nivolumab. The sequence derives from a human donor with classical Hodgkin lymphoma. The chain carries TRBV7-9 and TRBJ1-4; D uncertain. The DNA for the CDR3 is TGTGCCAGCAGTAGAGACGTATCTAATGAAAAACTGTTTTTT. Amino acids: CASSRDVSNEKLFF.